The T cell receptor (beta chain) described here comes from a study of T cell responses to AZD1222 COVID-19 vaccine. Study-wide findings and caveats: After the peak T cell response, and only then, were repertoires sampled. Only a handful of individuals given AZD1222 were seropositive at baseline. CD4 TCRs covered the whole spike, strongest at regions 160-218 and 743-854. Nearly half of unique spike-specific TCRs reportedly avoided B.1.351 and B.1.1.7 mutated regions.

The assay was immunoSEQ multiplex PCR, and TCRdb's table has in-frame clones only and misses some. The sample has around 140,000 clones, 85% to 95% seen once; the top ten hold 5.1%. Germline V CDR1 and CDR2: MNHEY, SVGAGI. There are 14 residues in the CDR3. Between the trimmed V and J ends, which lost 5 bases and 2 bases, there was a span of 7 bases. Notes on this clone: No antigen is known for it.

Sequences were derived from peripheral blood, sampled on day 0 of AZD1222 vaccination. This rearrangement joins TRBV6-5 to TRBJ1-6; D is ambiguous. This receptor was taken from an adult in good health. The CDR3 DNA is TGTGCCAGCAGTCCCGGAGCCTATAATTCACCCCTCCACTTT. This sequence encodes CASSPGAYNSPLHF.